One and the same sample provided the 17 T cell receptor beta chains below, sequenced in a study of blood T cell repertoires in COVID-19. Generated by immunoSEQ multiplex PCR, the TCRdb table keeps only in-frame clones and is missing some. The sample consists of over 150,000 clones, around 84% of them appearing once. Sequencing was carried out using peripheral blood. Receptors were obtained from a woman of 80 years or more with COVID-19, enrolled during active disease.

The V call is TRBV7-2, the J call TRBJ1-1; TRBD1 agrees at 12 bases. The length of the CDR3 is 15 residues. V trimming: 4 bases; J trimming: 9 bases; junction bases outside the gene matches: 9. From germline, CDR1 is SGHTA and CDR2 FQGNSA. CDR3 residues: CASSSQGQGALQAFF. CDR3 nucleotide sequence: TGTGCCAGCAGCTCGCAGGGACAGGGGGCATTACAAGCTTTCTTT.

This chain links TRBV27 with TRBJ2-7; 12 nucleotides align to TRBD2. The CDR3 is made up of 19 amino acids. Germline CDR1 MNHEY, CDR2 SMNVEV (reference sequence). Trimming cost V 0 bases and J 5 bases; bases outside gene matches: 14. This chain's CDR3 is CASSLSPETSGRGLDEQYF. The CDR3 nucleotides read TGTGCCAGCAGTTTATCACCCGAGACTAGCGGGAGAGGACTCGACGAGCAGTACTTC.

V usage is TRBV28 and J usage is TRBJ2-1; TRBD2 is a possible D gene (5 bases). CDR1 MDHEN and CDR2 SYDVKM come from the germline V gene. V was trimmed by 2 bases and J by 8 bases, leaving 10 bases between them. CDR3 length: 13 residues. In DNA, the CDR3 is TGTGCCAGCAGTTTACTAGCTACCCATGAGCAGTTCTTC. It translates to CASSLLATHEQFF.

The chain is built from TRBV11-1 and TRBJ2-5, with 7 bases fitting TRBD2. From germline, CDR1 is SGHAT and CDR2 FQDESV (reference sequence). J gave up 9 bases and V 1 base, and 11 bases lay outside the gene matches. The CDR3 sequence is 15 residues long. The CDR3 nucleotides are TGTGCCAGCAGCTTAGGGGCTAGCGGCCTCGGGGCCCAGTACTTC. It translates to CASSLGASGLGAQYF.

The gene calls are TRBV5-5 and TRBJ1-1; D uncertain. The CDR3 consists of 17 residues. Germline values: CDR1 SGHKS, CDR2 YYEKEE (reference sequence). Trimming took off 1 base at V and 1 base at J, with 17 bases between the two ends. This chain's CDR3 is CASSLLLGRGTNTEAFF. CDR3 nucleotides: TGTGCCAGCAGCTTGCTTCTCGGACGGGGAACGAACACTGAAGCTTTCTTT. Supplemented by reference TRBV5-5 and TRBJ1-1, the full variable domain reads DAGVTQSPTHLIKTRGQQVTLRCSPISGHKSVSWYQQVLGQGPQFIFQYYEKEERGRGNFPDRFSARQFPNYSSELNVNALLLGDSALYLCASSLLLGRGTNTEAFFGQGTRLTVV.

This chain joins TRBV2 and TRBJ1-1; a possible D gene is TRBD1 (5 bases). V was cut by 1 base and J by 3 bases, with 9 bases left in between. This CDR3 comprises 14 residues. Germline values: CDR1 SNHLY, CDR2 FYNNEI. CDR3 bases: TGTGCCAGCAGTGAAGGGGGCTGGGACACTGAAGCTTTCTTT. This codes for CASSEGGWDTEAFF.

The chain has TRBV2 and TRBJ1-5; the D gene is possibly TRBD1 (5 bases). The CDR3 consists of 14 residues. V was clipped by 6 bases and J by 6 bases, with 15 bases between them. From germline, CDR1 is SNHLY and CDR2 FYNNEI. The CDR3 region has the DNA TGTGCCAGCAGGAAAGAGCAGGGTGTTCAGCCCCAGCATTTT. It specifies CASRKEQGVQPQHF.

This chain uses TRBV27 with TRBJ2-1; 7 bases map to TRBD2. This CDR3 is built from 14 residues. Germline V gene data show CDR1 as MNHEY and CDR2 as SMNVEV (reference sequence). V was clipped by 5 bases and J by 5 bases; unmatched bases: 6. The CDR3 protein is CASSPLGLNNEQFF. The CDR3 bases are TGTGCCAGCAGTCCCTTGGGACTAAACAATGAGCAGTTCTTC.

The chain employs TRBV15 and TRBJ2-1; a weak D match, TRBD1 (5 bases). This CDR3 has 15 amino acids. Trimming stripped 1 base from V and 5 bases from J, with 12 bases between. Germline loops: CDR1 LNHNV, CDR2 YYDKDF (reference sequence). Here the CDR3 reads CATSRGQGNDNEQFF. The CDR3 region has the DNA TGTGCCACCAGCAGAGGGCAGGGAAACGACAATGAGCAGTTCTTC. The full variable domain, rest sourced from reference TRBV15 and TRBJ2-1, is DAMVIQNPRYQVTQFGKPVTLSCSQTLNHNVMYWYQQKSSQAPKLLFHYYDKDFNNEADTPDNFQSRRPNTSFCFLDIRSPGLGDTAMYLCATSRGQGNDNEQFFGPGTRLTVL.

This clone was detected only once. The V and J genes are TRBV13 and TRBJ1-2; D is uncertain. The V end lost 5 bases, the J end lost 8 bases, and 18 bases lay between the germline ends. The CDR3 is made up of 14 amino acids. Germline V CDR1 and CDR2: PRHDT, FYEKMQ (reference sequence). The CDR3 protein is CASSLRGVIRGYTF. The CDR3 DNA follows: TGTGCCAGCAGCCTCCGAGGTGTGATACGGGGCTACACCTTC. The full variable domain, in which reference TRBV13 and TRBJ1-2 provide the parts outside the CDR3, is AAGVIQSPRHLIKEKRETATLKCYPIPRHDTVYWYQQGPGQDPQFLISFYEKMQSDKGSIPDRFSAQQFSDYHSELNMSSLELGDSALYFCASSLRGVIRGYTFGSGTRLTVV.

V usage is TRBV11-1 and J usage is TRBJ2-1; TRBD2 matches at 8 bases. This CDR3 contains 16 residues. The trim removed 1 base at V and 3 bases at J, leaving 5 bases unmatched. CDR1 and CDR2 (germline): SGHAT, FQDESV (reference sequence). In DNA, the CDR3 is TGTGCCAGCAGCTTAGATAGCGGGGTTAGCTACAATGAGCAGTTCTTC. Amino acid sequence: CASSLDSGVSYNEQFF.

This chain uses TRBV5-5 with TRBJ2-5, with D possibly TRBD1 on 6 matching bases. Trimming took 3 bases from V and 2 from J, leaving 8 bases between them. Germline lookup yields CDR1 SGHKS and CDR2 YYEKEE (reference sequence). This CDR3 contains 13 residues. Here the CDR3 DNA reads TGTGCCAGCAGCTGGGACAAGCAAGAGACCCAGTACTTC. Translation: CASSWDKQETQYF.

The chain uses TRBV7-2 and TRBJ1-1, with D possibly TRBD1 on 5 matching bases. V was cut by 5 bases and J by 4 bases, with 14 bases left in between. CDR1 and CDR2 (germline): SGHTA, FQGNSA. The CDR3 runs to 14 residues. The CDR3 here is CASSPRVGGTEAFF. The CDR3 DNA reads as TGTGCCAGCAGCCCAAGGGTGGGGGGCACTGAAGCTTTCTTT.

The chain combines TRBV28 with TRBJ2-7; 7 nucleotides match TRBD1. With 6 bases clipped from V and 9 bases from J, the junction kept 8 bases outside the gene matches. Germline lookup yields CDR1 MDHEN and CDR2 SYDVKM. The CDR3 is made up of 12 amino acids. In DNA, the CDR3 is TGTGCCAGCAGATCGGGACAGCTCCTGCAGTACTTC. Protein: CASRSGQLLQYF.

The chain is built from TRBV6-5 and TRBJ2-7; D is ambiguous. The CDR3 sequence is 16 residues long. The V gene lost 0 bases and the J gene lost 0 bases, with 12 bases spanning the gap. Germline assignment: CDR1 MNHEY and CDR2 SVGAGI. CDR3 nucleotide sequence: TGTGCCAGCAGTTACTCTACAACTGGAGCCTCCTACGAGCAGTACTTC. It encodes CASSYSTTGASYEQYF.

This clone was found once. The rearrangement joins TRBV28 to TRBJ2-1, with 9 positions matching TRBD2. Germline CDR1 and CDR2: MDHEN and SYDVKM. V was pared by 2 bases and J by 7 bases, with 9 bases of the junction left unmatched. This CDR3 spans 16 amino acids. CDR3 DNA sequence: TGTGCCAGCAGTTTAGCCGGGGCTAGCGGGGCGAATGAGCAGTTCTTC. Amino acids: CASSLAGASGANEQFF.

J is TRBJ2-7 and V is TRBV7-9; D unresolved. The germline V and J ends were trimmed by 8 bases and 2 bases, with 19 bases remaining between them. This CDR3 spans 15 amino acids. Germline loops: CDR1 SEHNR, CDR2 FQNEAQ (reference sequence). CDR3 in DNA: TGTGCCAGCGGTAGATTCGGCGGAGCCGCCTACGAGCAGTACTTC. Translated: CASGRFGGAAYEQYF.